One and the same sample provided the 32 T cell receptor beta chains below, sequenced in a study of T cells after yellow fever vaccination. TCRdb re-called the 5' RACE reads with MiXCR, one entry per CDR3 protein. The table includes more than 300,000 distinct CDR3 sequences, over 8.5% detected once. This specimen consisted of CD4+ T cells sorted from PBMCs, obtained 45 days after the yellow fever booster vaccination. Receptors originate from a man younger than 35 who received the YFV17D yellow fever vaccine.

This chain uses TRBV13 with TRBJ1-2; maybe TRBD1 (6 bases). The germline gives CDR1 PRHDT, CDR2 FYEKMQ (reference sequence). V shed 2 bases and J shed 8 bases, with 18 bases lying between them. The CDR3 is 15 residues long. The CDR3 DNA is TGTGCCAGCAGCTTAATGGGACGGAGGGGGAGCGGCTACACCTTC. It encodes CASSLMGRRGSGYTF.

This clonotype has only a few counts. This chain uses TRBV6-2 or TRBV6-3 with TRBJ2-2; TRBD1 agrees at 8 bases. Germline values: CDR1 MNHEY, CDR2 SVGEGT. The CDR3 sequence is 16 residues long. The trim removed 10 bases at V and 1 base at J, leaving 11 bases unmatched. The CDR3: CATKRPGQGNTGELFF. As DNA, the CDR3 is TGTGCCACCAAAAGACCTGGACAGGGGAACACCGGGGAGCTGTTTTTT.

This clonotype was seen many times. The rearrangement links TRBV7-3 to TRBJ2-7, with 8 bases that match TRBD2. Germline-derived CDR1 and CDR2 are SGHTA and FQGTGA. The J segment lost 2 bases and the V segment lost 5 bases, leaving 8 bases of the junction unmatched. CDR3 length equals 15 residues. The DNA for the CDR3 is TGTGCCAGCAGCCCTACTAGCGGCCCAACCTACGAGCAGTACGTC. This translates into CASSPTSGPTYEQYV.

This clonotype has only a few counts. This chain uses TRBV6-1 with TRBJ1-5; no definite D call. The CDR3 extends over 15 amino acids. Germline V gene lookup returns CDR1 MNHNS and CDR2 SASEGT. V was trimmed by 4 bases and J by 0 bases, leaving 10 bases between them. The DNA of the CDR3 is TGTGCCAGCAGTGCTTCGGCCTATAGCAATCAGCCCCAGCATTTT. The encoded protein is CASSASAYSNQPQHF.

This clonotype was picked up a small number of times. The rearrangement joins TRBV12-3 or TRBV12-4 to TRBJ2-1; D is perhaps TRBD1 (7 bases). This CDR3 contains 13 residues. The ends were cut back, 5 bases at V and 6 bases at J, with 11 bases in the middle. CDR3 sequence (DNA): TGTGCCAGCAGTCCCCAGGGGGGCAATGAGCAGTTCTTC. Protein product: CASSPQGGNEQFF.

This clonotype was seen repeatedly, ten times or more. The J gene is TRBJ1-5, the V gene TRBV12-3 or TRBV12-4; D call uncertain. The CDR3 consists of 13 residues. V was trimmed by 2 bases and J by 5 bases, leaving 7 bases between them. The CDR3 reads CASSLRLDQPQHF. The CDR3 region has the DNA TGTGCCAGCAGTTTAAGGTTGGATCAGCCCCAGCATTTT.

The table lists this clonotype with many counts. This rearrangement joins TRBV4-2 to TRBJ2-1; TRBD1 agrees at 7 bases. Trimming at V came to 0 bases and at J to 5 bases, leaving 4 bases not matched to a gene. The CDR3 spans 15 residues. CDR1 LGHNA and CDR2 YNFKEQ come from the germline V gene. CDR3 sequence: CASSQDRGRNNEQFF. DNA of the CDR3: TGTGCCAGCAGCCAAGATAGGGGGCGGAACAATGAGCAGTTCTTC.

This chain connects TRBV24-1 to TRBJ1-5, with a tentative D call TRBD1 (5 bases). V was pared by 4 bases and J by 8 bases, with 8 bases between. This CDR3 region has 12 residues. Looked up from germline, CDR1 is KGHDR and CDR2 is SFDVKD. CDR3 DNA sequence: TGTGCCACCAGTGACCCGGACAAGCCCCAGCATTTT. This translates into CATSDPDKPQHF.

This clonotype was seen more than once but under ten times. This sequence joins TRBV9 and TRBJ1-5, with 7 bases that match TRBD1. The CDR3 contains 19 residues. CDR1 SGDLS and CDR2 YYNGEE come from the germline V gene. V dropped 3 bases and J dropped 0; count of bases not matched to a gene: 15. The CDR3 nucleotides read TGTGCCAGCAGCGCGGGGGCCGGGACAGATCCATATAGCAATCAGCCCCAGCATTTT. Amino acids: CASSAGAGTDPYSNQPQHF.

In its sample, this clonotype was seen a few times. DNA of the CDR3: TGTGCCAGCAGTTACAGGGGGAACGAGCAGTACGTC. Translating gives CASSYRGNEQYV. V usage is TRBV6-2 or TRBV6-3 and J usage is TRBJ2-7; tentative D call: TRBD1 (6 bases). Trimming stripped 2 bases from V and 5 bases from J, with 7 bases between. The CDR3 is 12 residues long. CDR1 and CDR2 (germline): MNHEY, SVGEGT.

In this sample, this clonotype turned up a few times. V gene TRBV21-1 combines with J gene TRBJ1-2; the table names TRBD1, a call not compared with the DNA. TRBV21-1 is termed a pseudogene. The CDR3 extends over 14 amino acids. The CDR3 nucleotides are TGTGCCAGCAGGACGGACACTTATAACTATGGCTACACCTTC. Translated, it gives CASRTDTYNYGYTF.

V usage is TRBV4-3 and J usage is TRBJ1-6; D is undetermined. The CDR3 runs 14 residues. V was cut by 1 base and J by 9 bases, with 10 bases left in between. From germline, CDR1 is LGHNA and CDR2 YSLEER. CDR3 coding DNA: TGCGCCAGCAGCCAAGCTGCACTGAGTTCACCCCTCCACTTT. Its translation: CASSQAALSSPLHF.

At least ten counts were recorded for this clonotype. The chain carries TRBV20-1 and TRBJ1-4, with a tentative D call TRBD1 (5 bases). V was clipped by 3 bases and J by 5 bases, with 16 bases between them. This CDR3 is built from 15 residues. Germline CDR1 reads DFQATT; CDR2 reads SNEGSKA (reference sequence). In DNA form, the CDR3 reads TGCAGTGCTAGTTACCCTCACCGGGGGAATGAAAAACTGTTTTTT. It specifies CSASYPHRGNEKLFF.

This clonotype was counted only a few times. The chain carries TRBV11-2 and TRBJ1-6, with 9 bases lining up with TRBD1. The CDR3 consists of 15 residues. The V and J ends lost 0 bases and 10 bases, in that order; junction bases with no gene match: 4. The V gene's germline CDR1 is SGHAT and CDR2 FQNNGV. The DNA of the CDR3 is TGTGCCAGCAGCTTAGAGACAGGGGGTTGGTCACCCCTCCACTTT. It encodes CASSLETGGWSPLHF.

V and J are TRBV20-1 and TRBJ2-1; D uncertain. Germline assignment: CDR1 DFQATT and CDR2 SNEGSKA (reference sequence). This CDR3 contains 14 residues. V lost 3 bases to trimming and J lost 6 bases, with 15 bases between them. In DNA, the CDR3 is TGCAGTGCTAGTGCTGGACCAGTGCGCAATGAGCAGTTCTTC. Its translation is CSASAGPVRNEQFF.

The chain combines TRBV5-1 with TRBJ2-3, with D perhaps TRBD2 (5 bases). The germline V gene encodes CDR1 SGHRS and CDR2 YFSETQ. The CDR3 sequence is 17 residues long. Trimming took 0 bases from V and 0 from J, leaving 14 bases between them. CDR3 DNA: TGCGCCAGCAGCTTGGGGCCGAGGAGCGGTAGCACAGATACGCAGTATTTT. Amino acid sequence: CASSLGPRSGSTDTQYF.

The chain has TRBV6-6 and TRBJ2-2; D possibly corresponds to TRBD2 (7 bases). Trimming removed 7 bases at V and 3 bases at J, with 12 bases between. The CDR3 covers 14 residues. The germline CDR1 and CDR2 sequences are MNHNY and SVGAGI (reference sequence). The CDR3: CASKGGRDTGELFF. The CDR3 bases are TGTGCCAGCAAGGGGGGGAGGGACACCGGGGAGCTGTTTTTT.

Ten or more counts support this clonotype. The chain combines TRBV15 with TRBJ2-5; 7 bases match TRBD2. From germline, CDR1 is LNHNV and CDR2 YYDKDF (reference sequence). V trimming: 6 bases; J trimming: 1 base; junction bases outside the gene matches: 8. This CDR3 has 15 residues. The CDR3 loop reads CATSRAGVPQETQYF. CDR3 DNA sequence: TGTGCCACCAGTAGGGCGGGGGTCCCCCAAGAGACCCAGTACTTC.

This clonotype was counted many times. The rearrangement joins TRBV5-4 to TRBJ2-7; D ambiguous. The CDR3 spans 11 residues. V dropped 9 bases and J dropped 4 bases, with 11 bases sitting between them. The V gene's germline CDR1 is SGHNT and CDR2 YYREEE (reference sequence). The CDR3 loop reads CATPVVYEQYV. As DNA, the CDR3 is TGTGCCACCCCAGTTGTGTACGAGCAGTACGTC.

This clonotype appeared a few times. The chain employs TRBV12-3 or TRBV12-4 and TRBJ1-1; no firm D call. CDR3 length equals 13 residues. V lost 6 bases, J lost 4 bases, and 12 bases lay in between. This CDR3 is CASSTTAGTEAFF. The CDR3 coding sequence is TGTGCCAGCAGCACCACGGCCGGCACTGAAGCTTTCTTT.

The CDR3 loop is CASSPEGGENTIYF. CDR3 DNA sequence: TGCGCCAGCAGCCCGGAAGGGGGGGAAAACACCATATATTTT. The V gene is TRBV5-1, the J gene TRBJ1-3, with D possibly matching TRBD1 (6 bases). Germline V gene lookup returns CDR1 SGHRS and CDR2 YFSETQ. This CDR3 is 14 amino acids long. V was clipped by 4 bases and J by 6 bases, with 14 bases between them.

This clonotype was counted between two and nine times. The chain employs TRBV9 and TRBJ2-3, with D possibly being TRBD1 (5 bases). The germline gives CDR1 SGDLS, CDR2 YYNGEE. V was clipped by 0 bases and J by 5 bases, with 19 bases between them. The CDR3 extends over 17 amino acids. The CDR3 spells CASSVASGRGFEDTQYF. DNA for the CDR3: TGTGCCAGCAGCGTAGCGTCAGGAAGGGGATTCGAAGATACGCAGTATTTT.

The gene calls are TRBV30 and TRBJ1-3; maybe TRBD1 (6 bases). Trimming took off 0 bases at V and 6 bases at J, with 9 bases between the two ends. Germline assignment: CDR1 GTSNPN and CDR2 SVGIG (reference sequence). CDR3 length: 13 residues. For the CDR3, the DNA is TGTGCCTGGAGTGTAGCAGGGGCAAACACCATATATTTT. It translates to CAWSVAGANTIYF. Complete variable domain (other parts from reference TRBV30 and TRBJ1-3): SQTIHQWPATLVQPVGSPLSLECTVEGTSNPNLYWYRQAAGRGLQLLFYSVGIGQISSEVPQNLSASRPQDRQFILSSKKLLLSDSGFYLCAWSVAGANTIYFGEGSWLTVV.

This clonotype has more than one count but fewer than ten. The chain joins TRBV7-2 to TRBJ2-1, with D possibly being TRBD2 (6 bases). Trimming shortened V by 1 base and J by 0 bases, and 13 bases separated the two germline ends. The CDR3 totals 17 residues. Per the germline V gene, CDR1 is SGHTA and CDR2 is FQGNSA. CDR3 residues: CASSLVLRGYSYNEQFF. CDR3 in DNA: TGTGCCAGCAGCTTAGTTTTACGGGGGTACTCCTACAATGAGCAGTTCTTC.

V is TRBV9 and J is TRBJ1-2; D perhaps matches TRBD1 (5 bases). Germline CDR1 SGDLS, CDR2 YYNGEE. Trimming removed 0 bases from V and 4 bases from J, with 13 bases in between. The CDR3 contains 15 residues. DNA for the CDR3: TGTGCCAGCAGCGTAGCCCCCAGGGTCGGCTATGGCTACACCTTC. Its translation is CASSVAPRVGYGYTF.

This clonotype was seen repeatedly, ten times or more. A read error may account for a junction end that differs from germline. The chain has TRBV10-3 and TRBJ2-1; the D call may be TRBD1 or TRBD2 (5 bases each). There are 11 residues in the CDR3. Germline V gene lookup returns CDR1 ENHRY and CDR2 SYGVKD. The CDR3 spells CAISEPGPQVF. The CDR3 DNA reads TGTGCCATCAGTGAACCGGGACCCCAGGTCTTC.

V usage is TRBV7-9 and J usage is TRBJ1-5; D remains unclear. Germline V CDR1 and CDR2: SEHNR, FQNEAQ (reference sequence). The CDR3 is 13 amino acids. Trimming shortened V by 5 bases and J by 3 bases, and 8 bases separated the two germline ends. CDR3 region: CASSESNNQPQHF. DNA for the CDR3: TGTGCCAGCAGCGAAAGTAACAATCAGCCCCAGCATTTT.

The rearrangement joins TRBV19 to TRBJ2-3; possible D gene TRBD2, 7 bases. V was clipped by 3 bases and J by 0 bases, with 16 bases between them. Germline loops: CDR1 LNHDA, CDR2 SQIVND (reference sequence). This CDR3 is 17 amino acids long. CDR3 coding DNA: TGTGCCAGTAGTATCAGTTGGGGGGGGGCTAGCACAGATACGCAGTATTTT. The encoded protein is CASSISWGGASTDTQYF.

This clonotype has just a few counts. The chain links TRBV20-1 to TRBJ2-3; 11 bases fit TRBD2. The CDR3 is 13 amino acids. The germline V gene has CDR1 DFQATT and CDR2 SNEGSKA (reference sequence). Trimming cost V 5 bases and J 4 bases; bases outside gene matches: 2. CDR3 region: CSAVTSGADTQYF. The CDR3 coding sequence is TGCAGTGCTGTGACTAGCGGGGCAGATACGCAGTATTTT.

This clonotype was picked up a small number of times. The chain links TRBV11-2 to TRBJ1-3; D is possibly TRBD1 (6 bases). Trimming pared 3 bases from V and 4 bases from J, leaving 16 bases between. The CDR3 runs 16 residues. The germline V gene has CDR1 SGHAT and CDR2 FQNNGV. The CDR3 DNA is TGTGCCAGCAGCTTTTCTACAGGGTCGTCCGGAAACACCATATATTTT. It encodes CASSFSTGSSGNTIYF.

There are many counts of this clonotype. V and J are TRBV10-3 and TRBJ2-3; 7 positions agree with TRBD1. V lost 10 bases to trimming and J lost 4 bases; unmatched junction nucleotides: 8. CDR1 is ENHRY and CDR2 is SYGVKD in the germline V gene. The CDR3 consists of 13 residues. DNA for the CDR3: TGTGCCACCGGAACAGGGGAAGCAGATACGCAGTATTTT. Residues: CATGTGEADTQYF.

This chain connects TRBV19 to TRBJ2-1; D not resolved. V was trimmed by 6 bases and J by 1 base, leaving 7 bases between them. The CDR3 is 13 residues long. Looked up from germline, CDR1 is LNHDA and CDR2 is SQIVND (reference sequence). CDR3 sequence (DNA): TGTGCCAGTAGAAGGAATTCCTACAATGAGCAGTTCTTC. Translating gives CASRRNSYNEQFF.